A selection of T cell receptor beta chains follows, all from one sample in a study of cytomegalovirus exposure and HLA in healthy donors. Method: immunoSEQ multiplex PCR; TCRdb's copy keeps in-frame clones and lacks some. The sample lists over 200,000 clones, more than 75% seen once, with roughly 2% in the top ten. What was sequenced was PBMCs. Receptors originate from a woman aged 18-29 years in good health and CMV-seropositive. The conserved cysteine and the conserved F or W are not part of the CDR3 here.

cdr3_length v_call cdr3_aa
12 TRBV4-1 ASSQVRGRDSLY
14 TRBV28 ASSFPIMDSSYEQY
11 TRBV6-1 ASSELRVDEQF
14 TRBV21-1 ASTGPTGGAHNEQF
13 TRBV6-5 ASSYSRTSGREQF
13 TRBV28 ASSNGGQGWDGYT
14 TRBV2 ASSTDRDFFYNEQF
11 TRBV28 ASTRHGSYEQY
12 TRBV6-5 ASTRTGETGELF
12 TRBV15 ATSRDQGKKPQH
13 TRBV10-3 AISESAGPNYGYT
19 TRBV27 ASSPLTIGGTGLRRGYGYT
15 TRBV4-1 ASSQDISTGAYNEQF
11 TRBV5-4 ASSYGQIYEQY
11 TRBV25-1 ASSPGLIYEQY
13 TRBV28 ASRPPVGSTDTQY
13 TRBV27 ASSFGGSNTDTQY
11 TRBV6-5 ASSSTGVQPQH
12 TRBV5-8 ASSLLGENEKLF
15 TRBV27 ASSLVFPPLGGNRAF
14 TRBV13 ASSLGRGTGGETQY
15 TRBV27 ASSLPLHGTVNQPQH
14 TRBV9 ASSPGGQGAYYEQY
13 TRBV6-5 ASSRRAFTNTEAF
15 TRBV5-1 ASSHRTSANSYNEQF
11 TRBV7-2 ASRGDSSYEQY
13 TRBV7-9 ASSLEDSENEKLF
13 TRBV2 ASSLYRGYDNEQF
13 TRBV25-1 ASRPPGVANTEAF
11 TRBV28 ASRGRGAQEQY
11 TRBV5-1 ASSWDSSYEQY
11 TRBV2 ASSIRGRYGYT
10 TRBV7-3 ASSLSGGTQY
14 TRBV27 ASSLVGGAGTDTQY
13 TRBV27 ASSSGTDGNQPQH
17 TRBV5-4 ASSSSGTSGRVRTGELF
13 TRBV9 ASSVGASGTDTQY
10 TRBV15 ATSLDRVGAF
11 TRBV5-1 ASSLTGVYEQY
14 TRBV5-1 ASNDPWTGKAGELF
14 TRBV6-5 ASSSARAEPFYEQY
11 TRBV7-8 ASSFGSSYEQY